This TCR beta chain was recovered during a study of vaccination effects on CD4 cells after COVID-19 (dated by TCRdb to between 2021 and 2023). Background for the entire study: Post-vaccine samples across the study were collected a median of 72 days after the second dose, with a range of 14 to 241. A total of more than 8 COVID-19 convalescent patients and a few SARS-CoV-2-naive healthy vaccine recipients were included in the full study. Cultures from other donors in the study were sequenced using the Oncomine TCR Beta short-read assay on an Illumina iSeq 100. The study compared SARS-CoV-2 spike-specific CD4+ TCR repertoires before and after mRNA vaccination in COVID-19 convalescent patients and infection-naive vaccine recipients. Points the paper makes about the study in general: Among healthy vaccine recipients, nearly all vaccine-induced clones were SARS-CoV-2 mono-reactive, and just 1 of 255 was cross-reactive with common cold coronaviruses. At late post-vaccination timepoints, both infection-induced and vaccine-induced clones showed marked clonal contraction, consistent with waning T cell responses. Only a small number of convalescent patients were included, and no early post-infection timepoints were available, which limited the study.

Reading the germline V gene (reference sequence) gives CDR1 PRHDT and CDR2 FYEKMQ. The CDR3 goes from the cysteine to the phenylalanine over 12 residues. Left in the record is the CDR3 DNA by itself, 36 bases read in frame from the first base. With respect to this clone: This receptor's antigen is unknown. At one end the junction does not follow the germline gene, possibly because of a read error.

To identify antigen-specific CD4+ T cell clonotypes by their expansion, the ViraFEST assay first stimulated PBMC with viral peptide pools and then applied TCR sequencing. After more than nine days of culture, CD4+ T cells were isolated with the EasySep CD4+ T cell isolation kit. Two doses of either the BNT162b2 or the mRNA-1273 mRNA SARS-CoV-2 vaccine were administered to participants. Negative nucleocapsid antibody results before and after vaccination confirmed that the healthy vaccine recipients had no prior SARS-CoV-2 infection. Around 2 million PBMC per well were cultured in IMDM with about 5.1% human AB serum, 8.5 to 10 IU/ml IL-2 and gentamicin, plus 10 ug/ml peptides. On days 3 and 7, half of the culture medium was replaced with fresh IL-2-containing medium. Each peptide stimulation condition was cultured in triplicate wells unless otherwise noted. Using Ficoll-Paque Plus gradient centrifugation, PBMC were separated from whole blood and then either used fresh or cryopreserved at -140C. The overlapping peptide pools covered the spike proteins of SARS-CoV-2 as well as those of the common cold coronaviruses HCoV-NL63, HCoV-OC43 and HCoV-229E. The QIAamp micro DNA kit was used to extract genomic DNA from the cultured CD4+ T cells.

The library relied on the immunoSEQ multiplex PCR assay. TCR beta CDR3 sequencing was performed on DNA from the cultured, isolated CD4+ T cells. The original pipeline was this. Non-productive TCR sequences were removed, reads were trimmed to the CDR3 region, and CDR3s of at least 7 amino acids were retained. Antigen-specific clonotypes were identified using the MANAFEST web app by comparison of expansion in peptide wells against reference cultures. To count as positive, a clone had to show expansion at FDR<0.05 compared with the reference and with all other wells, an odds ratio above 5, and a frequency above 0.1% in two replicate wells. A clonotype was called cross-reactive if it was significantly expanded both in SARS-CoV-2 spike wells and in at least one common cold coronavirus spike condition. Levenshtein distance calculated with the stringdist R package was used to assess CDR3 similarity, and unrooted trees were constructed with ape in R 3.6.1. TCRdb obtained this table from immuneACCESS and retained in-frame rearrangements with V and J assigned. These tables miss some clones; where compared with another copy, unresolved V genes account for less than half of the shortfall, and the remainder is unexplained. The V and J calls and clone size were taken over from that table, and D and trimming were inferred from the DNA. Present in this sample are some 22,000 clones, 65% to 85% of which were seen just once. Less than 9.5% of the sample goes to the ten largest clones.

Sequences were derived from CD4+ T cells from PBMCs cultured with HCoV-229E spike peptides, sampled after COVID-19 vaccination. What the cell subset or site label conveys for this sample: HCoV-229E spike overlapping peptide pool stimulation. The chain couples TRBV13 to TRBJ2-7; TRBD2 fits 7 bases in the junction. The sequence was obtained from a human donor who received a COVID-19 vaccine. The nucleotide sequence is given as TGTGCCAGCAGCTTAAGTCCGCGGGAGACACACTTC. Its product reads: CASSLSPRETHF.